This passage covers 31 T cell receptor beta chains from one sample sequenced in a study of blood T cell repertoires in COVID-19. The repertoire was sequenced with immunoSEQ multiplex PCR; TCRdb's copy has only in-frame clones and lacks some. The table has 130,000 to 150,000 clones, about four fifths seen once. Sequenced input: PBMCs or T cells enriched from blood (not recorded which). The receptors were gathered from a man over 45 who had recovered from COVID-19.

The rearrangement uses TRBV5-4 and TRBJ1-6; 8 bases fit TRBD1. Germline trimming cut 3 bases from V and 3 bases from J; bases unmatched to any gene: 2. This CDR3 comprises 15 residues. The V gene's germline CDR1 is SGHNT and CDR2 YYREEE (reference sequence). In DNA form, the CDR3 reads TGTGCCAGCAGCTCGGACAGGGACTATAATTCACCCCTCCACTTT. It is translated as CASSSDRDYNSPLHF.

The rearrangement joins TRBV9 to TRBJ2-1, with D possibly being TRBD2 (7 bases). This CDR3 has 15 residues. Germline V CDR1 and CDR2: SGDLS, YYNGEE. Trimming removed 4 bases at V and 9 bases at J, with 20 bases between. This CDR3 is CASSLQGGGLSEQFF. Here the CDR3 DNA reads TGTGCCAGCAGCCTACAGGGAGGGGGATTAAGTGAGCAGTTCTTC.

The genes are TRBV7-2 and TRBJ1-2, with 10 bases lining up with TRBD1. Germline CDR1 and CDR2: SGHTA and FQGNSA. CDR3 length: 15 residues. Unmatched junction bases numbered 8, after V lost 5 bases and J lost 5 bases. CDR3 in amino acids: CASSPHGQGVYGYTF. CDR3 DNA sequence: TGTGCCAGCAGCCCACACGGACAGGGGGTTTATGGCTACACCTTC.

This chain links TRBV6-1 with TRBJ1-6; TRBD1 aligns across 7 bases. The trim removed 0 bases at V and 14 bases at J, leaving 7 bases unmatched. CDR1 and CDR2 from the germline V gene are MNHNS and SASEGT. The length of the CDR3 is 14 residues. The CDR3 sequence: CASSEAPLTGTLHF. The CDR3 DNA reads as TGTGCCAGCAGTGAAGCGCCCTTGACAGGGACCCTCCACTTT.

The chain employs TRBV7-2 and TRBJ1-2; 7 positions agree with TRBD1. This CDR3 comprises 13 residues. Germline CDR1 and CDR2: SGHTA and FQGNSA. Trimming removed 4 bases from V and 5 bases from J; junction bases left unmatched: 4. The CDR3 sequence: CASSSQGVYGYTF. DNA for the CDR3: TGTGCCAGCAGCTCCCAGGGGGTATATGGCTACACCTTC. Using reference TRBV7-2 and TRBJ1-2 for the parts outside the CDR3, the full variable domain is GAGVSQSPSNKVTEKGKDVELRCDPISGHTALYWYRQSLGQGLEFLIYFQGNSAPDKSGLPSDRFSAERTGGSVSTLTIQRTQQEDSAVYLCASSSQGVYGYTFGSGTRLTVV.

This chain uses TRBV27 with TRBJ2-7, with 10 bases aligning to TRBD1. CDR1 is MNHEY, CDR2 SMNVEV, per germline (reference sequence). V gave up 6 bases and J gave up 6 bases; unmatched junction bases: 11. The length of the CDR3 is 15 residues. CDR3 in amino acids: CASSLSGTGVVEQYF. The CDR3 nucleotides are TGTGCCAGCAGCCTATCCGGGACAGGGGTGGTCGAGCAGTACTTC.

The V and J genes are TRBV7-3 and TRBJ2-2; tentative D call: TRBD2 (6 bases). CDR3 length: 16 residues. Germline loops: CDR1 SGHTA, CDR2 FQGTGA. Trimming removed 5 bases at V and 4 bases at J, with 17 bases between. Written as DNA, the CDR3 is TGTGCCAGCAGCCACATCCCTCGGGGGATCACCGGGGAGCTGTTTTTT. Encoded protein: CASSHIPRGITGELFF.

The sample holds a few counts of this clone. The gene calls are TRBV5-5 and TRBJ2-1, with 10 bases fitting TRBD2. The germline gives CDR1 SGHKS, CDR2 YYEKEE (reference sequence). J gave up 4 bases and V 4 bases, and 8 bases lay outside the gene matches. The CDR3 extends over 16 amino acids. The CDR3 coding sequence is TGTGCCAGCAGCGCTGATAGCGGGGGGACGTACAATGAGCAGTTCTTC. It specifies CASSADSGGTYNEQFF.

This clone was detected a few times. This chain links TRBV19 with TRBJ1-2; D possibly corresponds to TRBD1 (6 bases). The germline V and J ends were trimmed by 4 bases and 4 bases, with 13 bases remaining between them. CDR1 is LNHDA, CDR2 SQIVND, per germline (reference sequence). The CDR3 consists of 14 residues. The CDR3 sequence is CASSTWTEIYGYTF. CDR3 DNA: TGTGCCAGTAGTACGTGGACAGAAATCTATGGCTACACCTTC.

This chain uses TRBV9 with TRBJ2-1; TRBD2 aligns across 10 bases. Germline values: CDR1 SGDLS, CDR2 YYNGEE. The CDR3 runs to 17 residues. Trimming cost V 0 bases and J 1 base; bases outside gene matches: 4. CDR3 coding DNA: TGTGCCAGCAGCGTAGGGAAGCGGGGGGGATCCTACAATGAGCAGTTCTTC. It codes for CASSVGKRGGSYNEQFF.

V and J are TRBV2 and TRBJ2-5; 16 bases fit TRBD2. Germline CDR1 reads SNHLY; CDR2 reads FYNNEI. J was trimmed by 0 bases and V by 11 bases; bases with no gene match: 9. The length of the CDR3 is 17 residues. The CDR3 DNA follows: TGTGCCGGATCCGGGACTAGCGGGGGGGTGTACCAAGAGACCCAGTACTTC. Amino acid sequence: CAGSGTSGGVYQETQYF.

The chain has TRBV4-3 and TRBJ1-2; D gene unclear. V was shortened by 8 bases and J by 6 bases, with 16 bases between the two germline ends. Looked up from germline, CDR1 is LGHNA and CDR2 is YSLEER. CDR3 length: 13 residues. CDR3 region: CASSSEEGNGYTF. Here the CDR3 DNA reads TGCGCCAGCTCCTCGGAGGAAGGGAATGGCTACACCTTC.

This chain links TRBV4-3 with TRBJ1-2; 10 bases match TRBD1. The J segment lost 8 bases and the V segment lost 3 bases, leaving 6 bases of the junction unmatched. The CDR3 loop spans 14 amino acids. Germline V gene sequence: CDR1 LGHNA, CDR2 YSLEER. As DNA, the CDR3 is TGCGCCAGCAGCCAGGACAGGGGGATTCTCGGCTACACCTTC. The encoded protein is CASSQDRGILGYTF.

V is TRBV12-5 and J is TRBJ2-7, with D maybe TRBD2 (5 bases). The CDR3 runs 12 residues. V lost 8 bases, J lost 2 bases, and 10 bases lay in between. Germline V gene sequence: CDR1 LGHNT, CDR2 FRNRAP. The CDR3 DNA follows: TGTGCTAGTAGAGGGCCAACCTACGAGCAGTACTTC. This gives the protein CASRGPTYEQYF.

The chain recombines TRBV6-2 or TRBV6-3 with TRBJ2-3, with 12 bases fitting TRBD2. The J segment lost 2 bases and the V segment lost 0 bases, leaving 6 bases of the junction unmatched. Germline-derived CDR1 and CDR2 are MNHEY and SVGEGT. The CDR3 runs to 18 residues. The CDR3 sequence is CASSYSALAGGITDTQYF. Here the CDR3 DNA reads TGTGCCAGCAGTTACTCGGCCCTAGCGGGGGGGATCACAGATACGCAGTATTTT.

This chain joins TRBV6-2 or TRBV6-3 and TRBJ2-3, with TRBD2 matching over 10 bases. The CDR3 contains 16 residues. V lost 0 bases, J lost 5 bases, and 5 bases stayed unmatched. The germline CDR1 and CDR2 sequences are MNHEY and SVGEGT. The CDR3, as DNA: TGTGCCAGCAGTTACTCGGGACTAGCGATAGGAGATACGCAGTATTTT. Translation: CASSYSGLAIGDTQYF.

The chain joins TRBV12-3 or TRBV12-4 to TRBJ1-1, with D maybe TRBD1 (6 bases). Trimming cost V 5 bases and J 6 bases, with 13 bases left between them. The CDR3 runs to 13 residues. The CDR3: CASSVRGAAEAFF. The CDR3 DNA sequence: TGTGCCAGCAGTGTTCGGGGGGCTGCTGAAGCTTTCTTT.

This chain joins TRBV9 and TRBJ2-2, with D hard to call. This CDR3 is 13 amino acids long. Germline lookup yields CDR1 SGDLS and CDR2 YYNGEE. V lost 0 bases and J 6 bases, leaving 6 bases between the germline ends. The CDR3 sequence is CASSVAGSGELFF. The CDR3 coding sequence is TGTGCCAGCAGCGTAGCAGGCTCCGGGGAGCTGTTTTTT.

The chain couples TRBV5-1 to TRBJ2-7; 12 positions agree with TRBD1. Germline V gene sequence: CDR1 SGHRS, CDR2 YFSETQ. With 4 bases clipped from V and 6 bases from J, the junction kept 5 bases outside the gene matches. There are 14 residues in the CDR3. CDR3 region: CASSQGQGAVEQYF. The CDR3 DNA sequence: TGCGCCAGCAGCCAGGGACAGGGGGCAGTCGAGCAGTACTTC.

The chain employs TRBV10-3 and TRBJ2-5, with TRBD1 matching over 9 bases. Germline V gene lookup returns CDR1 ENHRY and CDR2 SYGVKD. This CDR3 spans 14 amino acids. Losses at the gene ends were 4 bases for V and 2 bases for J; bases not matched to a gene: 2. The CDR3 sequence is CAISAGQGQETQYF. DNA of the CDR3: TGTGCCATCAGTGCGGGACAGGGACAAGAGACCCAGTACTTC.

J is TRBJ1-3 and V is TRBV5-1; D might be TRBD1 (5 bases). Per germline, CDR1 SGHRS and CDR2 YFSETQ. Trimming left V 4 bases short and J 0 bases short, with 14 bases between. The CDR3 extends over 16 amino acids. CDR3: CASSREQAISGNTIYF. The CDR3 bases are TGCGCCAGCAGCAGGGAACAGGCGATCTCTGGAAACACCATATATTTT.

This clone showed up just a few times. The chain uses TRBV5-1 and TRBJ2-1; the D gene is possibly TRBD2 (6 bases). This CDR3 region has 14 residues. The V end was cut by 7 bases, the J end by 0 bases, with 11 bases between. CDR1 is SGHRS, CDR2 YFSETQ, per germline. CDR3 coding DNA: TGCGCCAGCCTAGCGAAACCCTCCTACAATGAGCAGTTCTTC. Residues: CASLAKPSYNEQFF.

This rearrangement joins TRBV10-1 to TRBJ2-2; 12 nucleotides line up with TRBD1. There are 14 residues in the CDR3. V lost 6 bases, J lost 9 bases, and 5 bases stayed unmatched. CDR1 is WNHNN, CDR2 SYGVQD, per germline (reference sequence). The DNA for the CDR3 is TGCGCCAGCAGGTCCGGGACAGGGGGCCGGGAGCTGTTTTTT. This codes for CASRSGTGGRELFF.

The chain uses TRBV6-6 and TRBJ2-5; a weak D match, TRBD1 (5 bases). The germline V gene encodes CDR1 MNHNY and CDR2 SVGAGI (reference sequence). V lost 4 bases to trimming and J lost 0 bases, with 15 bases between them. The CDR3 has 16 residues. CDR3 DNA: TGTGCCAGCAGTTCTAGACAGCAAAGGAACCAAGAGACCCAGTACTTC. Protein sequence: CASSSRQQRNQETQYF.

The J gene is TRBJ2-5, the V gene TRBV4-2; 8 nucleotides align to TRBD2. Germline-derived CDR1 and CDR2 are LGHNA and YNFKEQ. The CDR3 runs to 14 residues. The trim removed 6 bases at V and 5 bases at J, leaving 8 bases unmatched. CDR3 in amino acids: CASSLTGGQETQYF. The CDR3 DNA is TGTGCCAGCAGTCTGACGGGGGGGCAGGAGACCCAGTACTTC.

A few counts support this clone. This chain joins TRBV7-2 and TRBJ1-2; D perhaps matches TRBD1 (6 bases). This CDR3 is 15 amino acids long. Germline V CDR1 and CDR2: SGHTA, FQGNSA. The germline V and J ends were trimmed by 1 base and 2 bases, with 11 bases remaining between them. Here the CDR3 DNA reads TGTGCCAGCAGCTTAGTTTGGGGACAAAACTATGGCTACACCTTC. This translates into CASSLVWGQNYGYTF.

The chain combines TRBV11-2 with TRBJ1-5; no definite D call. CDR1 and CDR2 (germline): SGHAT, FQNNGV. This CDR3 has 16 amino acids. The ends were cut back, 1 base at V and 2 bases at J, with 12 bases in the middle. Here the CDR3 reads CASSLGSSEGNQPQHF. As DNA, the CDR3 is TGTGCCAGCAGCTTAGGTTCCTCTGAGGGCAATCAGCCCCAGCATTTT.

The genes are TRBV6-5 and TRBJ1-2; 10 bases fit TRBD1. The CDR3 contains 14 residues. Germline CDR1 reads MNHEY; CDR2 reads SVGAGI. The ends lost 5 bases at V and 5 bases at J; junction bases unmatched: 5. The CDR3 is CASSPTGGAYGYTF. DNA for the CDR3: TGTGCCAGCAGTCCGACAGGGGGCGCGTATGGCTACACCTTC.

The chain links TRBV10-1 to TRBJ2-3, with a tentative D call TRBD1 (6 bases). Germline-derived CDR1 and CDR2 are WNHNN and SYGVQD (reference sequence). This CDR3 region has 17 residues. V lost 0 bases and J lost 0, with 13 bases in between. The CDR3 bases are TGCGCCAGCAGTGAGTCGATCCCGGGGACAAGCACAGATACGCAGTATTTT. It specifies CASSESIPGTSTDTQYF.

The DNA for the CDR3 is TGTGCCAGCTCCCCCATTGGGCCACCGAACACCGGGGAGCTGTTTTTT. Protein product: CASSPIGPPNTGELFF. The chain employs TRBV18 and TRBJ2-2, with D unclear. This CDR3 region has 16 residues. V was trimmed by 6 bases and J by 0 bases, leaving 14 bases between them. In germline, CDR1 is KGHSH, CDR2 LQKENI.

The chain joins TRBV5-6 to TRBJ1-1; 7 nucleotides agree with TRBD1. There are 15 residues in the CDR3. The junction had 10 bases not matched to a gene; V was cut back by 4 bases and J by 4 bases. Germline assignment: CDR1 SGHDT and CDR2 YYEEEE. The CDR3 DNA reads as TGTGCCAGCAGCCATGTAGTACAGGGGTTCACTGAAGCTTTCTTT. Translation gives CASSHVVQGFTEAFF.